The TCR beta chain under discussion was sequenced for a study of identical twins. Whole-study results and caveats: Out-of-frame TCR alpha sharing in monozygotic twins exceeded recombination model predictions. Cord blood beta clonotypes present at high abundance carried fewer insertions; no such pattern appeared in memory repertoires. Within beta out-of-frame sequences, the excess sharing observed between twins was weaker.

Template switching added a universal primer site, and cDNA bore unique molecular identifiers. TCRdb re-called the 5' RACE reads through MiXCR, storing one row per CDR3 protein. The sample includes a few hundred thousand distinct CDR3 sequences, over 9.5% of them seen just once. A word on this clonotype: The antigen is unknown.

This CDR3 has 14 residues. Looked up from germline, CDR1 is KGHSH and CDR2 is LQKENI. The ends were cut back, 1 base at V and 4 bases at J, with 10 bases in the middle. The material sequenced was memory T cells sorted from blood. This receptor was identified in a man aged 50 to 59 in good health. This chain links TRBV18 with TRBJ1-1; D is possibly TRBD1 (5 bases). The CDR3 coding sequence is TGTGCCAGCTCACCACGGCGGGGGACCACTGAAGCTTTCTTT. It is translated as CASSPRRGTTEAFF.